Listed below are T cell receptor beta chains from one sample, sequenced in a study of regulatory T cells in long-lasting Graves disease. TCRdb analysed the multiplex PCR reads with MiXCR anew, one entry per CDR3 protein. The top ten clones hold around a quarter of a sample with approximately 400,000 distinct CDR3 sequences, approximately 23% of them seen once. The sample consisted of peripheral blood mononuclear cells (PBMCs), taken when the disease was refractory, from a patient treated with antithyroid drugs. The receptors here all came from a woman aged 40 to 50 with Graves disease. The CDR3 runs from the conserved cysteine through the conserved F or W. D genes are given only for firm matches. The size field is filled for only some rows; it gives once, few, many or a size class.

j_call | clone_size | d_call | v_call | cdr3_aa | cdr3_nt
TRBJ1-3 | many | TRBD1 | TRBV28 | CASSPRGRGPGNTIYF | TGTGCCAGCAGTCCCCGTGGCAGGGGGCCTGGAAACACCATATATTTT
TRBJ1-2 | many | TRBD1 | TRBV12-3/TRBV12-4 | CASRQTGNYGYTF | TGTGCCAGCAGGCAGACAGGGAACTATGGCTACACCTTC
TRBJ2-7 | - | - | TRBV6-1 | CASSESGTGYSYEQYF | TGTGCCAGCAGTGAATCGGGCACCGGGTACTCCTACGAGCAGTACTTC
TRBJ2-5 | - | TRBD1 | TRBV27 | CATRPRTGTMRRETQYF | TGTGCCACCCGCCCGCGGACAGGAACTATGCGGAGAGAGACCCAGTACTTC
TRBJ1-5 | few | - | TRBV6-2/TRBV6-3 | CASSSRASFSSNQPQHF | TGTGCCAGCAGTTCCCGGGCCTCATTCTCTAGCAATCAGCCCCAGCATTTT
TRBJ2-7 | few | - | TRBV2 | CASSCYRGIRQYF | TGTGCCAGCAGCTGTTACCGGGGAATTAGGCAGTACTTC
TRBJ2-1 | - | TRBD2 | TRBV12-3/TRBV12-4 | CASNALGGPHNEQFF | TGTGCCAGCAACGCGCTGGGAGGGCCCCACAATGAGCAGTTCTTC
TRBJ2-7 | few | - | TRBV7-7 | CASSLGVLRGEEQYF | TGTGCTAGCAGCTTAGGAGTCCTGAGGGGGGAAGAGCAGTACTTC
TRBJ1-1 | many | - | TRBV7-2 | CASSPRVNSEAFF | TGTGCCAGCAGCCCAAGAGTCAACTCTGAAGCTTTCTTT
TRBJ2-7 | many | TRBD1 | TRBV12-3/TRBV12-4 | CASSLTGGRNEQYF | TGTGCCAGCAGTTTGACAGGGGGCAGGAACGAGCAGTACTTC
TRBJ2-2 | few | TRBD1 | TRBV24-1 | CATSDEDRGNTGELFF | TGTGCCACCAGTGATGAGGACAGGGGTAACACCGGGGAGCTGTTTTTT
TRBJ2-7 | many | - | TRBV20-1 | CSARSGLAYEQYF | TGCAGTGCTAGATCAGGCCTCGCCTACGAGCAGTACTTC
TRBJ2-7 | many | TRBD2 | TRBV2 | CASRVLAGGPQSYEQYF | TGTGCCAGCAGGGTACTAGCGGGAGGGCCTCAGTCCTACGAGCAGTACTTC
TRBJ2-4 | - | - | TRBV28 | CASSLNGFPIF | TGTGCCAGCAGTTTAAACGGTTTCCCTATCTTC
TRBJ2-1 | - | - | TRBV28 | CASRPRHDNEQFF | TGTGCCAGCAGGCCTCGTCACGACAATGAGCAGTTCTTC
TRBJ2-7 | few | - | TRBV7-9 | CASSLRAYEQYF | TGTGCCAGCAGCTTGCGAGCCTACGAGCAGTACTTC
TRBJ2-7 | - | - | TRBV3-1 | CASSQWGTRSYGQYF | TGTGCCAGCAGCCAATGGGGGACACGCTCCTACGGGCAGTACTTC
TRBJ1-4 | - | - | TRBV30 | CAWTGQYGGKLFF | TGTGCCTGGACGGGGCAATATGGGGGAAAACTGTTTTTT
TRBJ1-4 | many | TRBD1 | TRBV28 | CASSGWDRGYGKLFF | TGTGCCAGCAGCGGGTGGGACAGGGGCTACGGAAAACTGTTTTTT
TRBJ1-5 | - | - | TRBV28 | CASSLAGVDIYSNQPQHF | TGTGCCAGCAGCCTCGCGGGGGTTGACATTTATAGCAATCAGCCCCAGCATTTT
TRBJ1-2 | - | - | TRBV29-1 | CSVEDLPGGYTF | TGCAGCGTTGAAGATCTTCCGGGTGGCTACACCTTC
TRBJ1-5 | many | - | TRBV28 | CASSRRGRNQPQHF | TGTGCCAGCTCTAGGAGGGGTCGGAATCAGCCCCAGCATTTT
TRBJ1-6 | - | - | TRBV6-1 | CASSDRGFSPLHF | TGTGCCAGCAGCGACAGAGGATTTTCACCCCTCCACTTT
TRBJ1-1 | many | - | TRBV20-1 | CSVTGVGDTEAFF | TGCAGTGTTACCGGGGTCGGCGACACTGAAGCTTTCTTT
TRBJ2-7 | - | - | TRBV15 | CATSREGGYEQYF | TGTGCCACCAGCAGAGAAGGCGGCTACGAGCAGTACTTC
TRBJ1-4 | many | TRBD1 | TRBV12-3/TRBV12-4 | CASSIGDRGNEKLFF | TGTGCCAGCAGTATCGGGGACAGGGGAAATGAAAAACTGTTTTTT
TRBJ2-5 | - | TRBD2 | TRBV20-1 | CSAGAGGSGETQYF | TGCAGTGCTGGGGCCGGCGGGAGTGGGGAGACCCAGTACTTC
TRBJ2-7 | many | - | TRBV11-2 | CASSLANSYEQYF | TGTGCCAGCAGTCTAGCGAACTCCTACGAGCAGTACTTC
TRBJ2-5 | few | TRBD2 | TRBV4-1 | CASSQGGRVETQYF | TGCGCCAGCAGCCAAGGCGGGAGAGTGGAGACCCAGTACTTC
TRBJ2-7 | - | TRBD2 | TRBV5-1 | CASSSVLAGGPYEQYF | TGCGCCAGCAGCTCGGTCCTAGCGGGAGGCCCCTACGAGCAGTACTTC
TRBJ1-1 | - | - | TRBV5-5 | CASSWNWGSLNTEAFF | TGTGCCAGCAGCTGGAATTGGGGCTCCCTGAACACTGAAGCTTTCTTT
TRBJ2-2 | many | - | TRBV6-2/TRBV6-3 | CASSYSSGTDTGELFF | TGTGCCAGCAGTTACTCATCGGGGACGGACACCGGGGAGCTGTTTTTT
TRBJ2-7 | many | - | TRBV20-1 | CSAGVGRVEQYF | TGCAGTGCTGGGGTAGGAAGGGTCGAGCAGTACTTC
TRBJ2-7 | many | - | TRBV6-1 | CASSPPAFSGSEQYF | TGTGCCAGCAGTCCTCCGGCCTTCTCAGGTAGCGAGCAGTACTTC
TRBJ2-7 | - | TRBD2 | TRBV6-1 | CASNSLAGGGFEQYF | TGTGCCAGCAACTCACTAGCGGGAGGGGGCTTCGAGCAGTACTTC
TRBJ2-5 | many | - | TRBV2 | CASSERVETQYF | TGTGCCAGCAGTGAACGGGTAGAGACCCAGTACTTC
TRBJ1-3 | - | - | TRBV6-1 | CASRRGGSGNTIYF | TGTGCCAGCCGTAGGGGGGGCTCTGGAAACACCATATATTTT
TRBJ1-5 | - | - | TRBV20-1 | CSASARSQPQHF | TGCAGTGCTAGCGCCCGCAGTCAGCCCCAGCATTTT
TRBJ1-1 | - | - | TRBV5-4 | CASSSRDFMNTEAFF | TGTGCCAGCAGCTCTAGGGACTTTATGAACACTGAAGCTTTCTTT
TRBJ2-1 | many | - | TRBV7-8 | CASSLLNEQFF | TGTGCCAGCAGCTTACTAAATGAGCAGTTCTTC
TRBJ2-2 | - | - | TRBV20-1 | CSAREYGELFF | TGCAGTGCTAGAGAGTATGGGGAGCTGTTTTTT
TRBJ2-7 | many | - | TRBV28 | CASENVQGKYEQYF | TGTGCCAGCGAAAACGTCCAGGGGAAGTACGAGCAGTACTTC
TRBJ1-5 | many | - | TRBV7-2 | CASSLVGGMSNQPQHF | TGTGCCAGCAGCTTAGTAGGGGGGATGAGCAATCAGCCCCAGCATTTT
TRBJ1-1 | many | - | TRBV15 | CATSREGWNTEAFF | TGTGCCACCAGCAGGGAAGGGTGGAACACTGAAGCTTTCTTT
TRBJ2-5 | many | TRBD2 | TRBV28 | CASASGSQETQYF | TGTGCCAGCGCTAGCGGGAGCCAAGAGACCCAGTACTTC
TRBJ1-1 | few | - | TRBV29-1 | CSLTGVSTEAFF | TGCAGCCTAACGGGGGTTAGCACTGAAGCTTTCTTT
TRBJ2-7 | many | - | TRBV5-1 | CASSLGGHGAYEQYF | TGCGCCAGCAGCTTGGGAGGACACGGCGCCTACGAGCAGTACTTC
TRBJ1-2 | many | - | TRBV28 | CASSPATTTYGYTF | TGTGCCAGCAGCCCGGCCACGACAACCTATGGCTACACCTTC
TRBJ2-1 | - | TRBD2 | TRBV13 | CASSWERTSGTYEQFF | TGTGCCAGCAGCTGGGAGAGGACTAGCGGGACGTATGAGCAGTTCTTC
TRBJ2-7 | few | - | TRBV5-6 | CASSQGPIYEQYF | TGTGCCAGCAGCCAGGGACCAATCTACGAGCAGTACTTC
TRBJ2-2 | many | - | TRBV27 | CASSSLNGELFF | TGTGCCAGCAGTTCACTCAACGGGGAGCTGTTTTTT
TRBJ2-3 | many | TRBD1 | TRBV27 | CASSMGQRPTDTQYF | TGTGCCAGCAGCATGGGACAGAGACCCACAGATACGCAGTATTTT
TRBJ2-7 | few | - | TRBV20-1 | CSALPPDSSYEQYF | TGCAGTGCTCTCCCCCCGGACAGCTCCTACGAGCAGTACTTC
TRBJ2-4 | many | - | TRBV28 | CASSVRPPNIQYF | TGTGCCAGCAGTGTACGGCCCCCGAACATTCAGTACTTC
TRBJ2-2 | - | - | TRBV9 | CASSVTSSTGELVF | TGTGCCAGCAGCGTCACTAGTTCTACCGGGGAGCTGGTTTTT
TRBJ2-2 | few | - | TRBV7-7 | CASSPDRGAGELFF | TGTGCTAGCAGCCCCGACAGAGGAGCCGGGGAGCTGTTTTTT
TRBJ2-5 | many | - | TRBV2 | CASSEVLQEETQYF | TGTGCCAGCAGTGAGGTATTACAAGAAGAGACCCAGTACTTC
TRBJ2-7 | few | - | TRBV14 | CASSQYWTDYEQYF | TGTGCCAGCAGCCAATACTGGACCGACTACGAGCAGTACTTC
TRBJ1-1 | many | - | TRBV27 | CASNLRGLGFGEAFF | TGTGCCAGCAACCTGAGGGGTTTGGGGTTTGGTGAAGCTTTCTTT